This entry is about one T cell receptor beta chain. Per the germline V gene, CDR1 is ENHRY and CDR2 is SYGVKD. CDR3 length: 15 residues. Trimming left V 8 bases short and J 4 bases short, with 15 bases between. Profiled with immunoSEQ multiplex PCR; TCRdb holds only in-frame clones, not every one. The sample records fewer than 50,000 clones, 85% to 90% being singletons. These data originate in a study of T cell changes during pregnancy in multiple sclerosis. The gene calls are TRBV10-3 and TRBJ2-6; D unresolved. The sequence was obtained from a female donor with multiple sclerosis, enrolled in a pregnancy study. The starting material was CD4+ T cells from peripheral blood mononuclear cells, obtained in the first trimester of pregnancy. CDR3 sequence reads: CAIGRQPSGANVLTF. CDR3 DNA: TGTGCCATCGGGCGACAACCGTCCGGGGCCAACGTCCTGACTTTC.